A single sample gave rise to the 27 T cell receptor beta chains below, sequenced in a study of Ad26.COV2.S vaccination and SARS-CoV-2 variants. Treatment noted: about 20 received Ad26.COV2.S at low or high dose, single or two shots; 5 received placebo; per-sample allocation not given. Vaccine and placebo recipients were sampled on day 63 after the first injection. Sequencing used immunoSEQ multiplex PCR; TCRdb keeps in-frame clones, though not all of them. Of 380,000 or so clones in the sample, 86% were seen once. The starting material was peripheral blood, obtained in a trial of Ad26.COV2.S vaccine versus placebo. The receptors shown here come from a person between 18 and 65 years old who received the Ad26.COV2.S COVID-19 vaccine or a placebo.

The rearrangement joins TRBV12-5 to TRBJ1-1; D is possibly TRBD1 (6 bases). V lost 6 bases and J 3 bases, leaving 20 bases between the germline ends. This CDR3 has 16 residues. From germline, CDR1 is LGHNT and CDR2 FRNRAP. The CDR3 sequence is CASGLDGGRRYTEAFF. The CDR3 DNA reads as TGTGCTAGTGGCCTCGACGGGGGCAGAAGATACACTGAAGCTTTCTTT.

The rearrangement links TRBV7-9 to TRBJ2-7; D perhaps matches TRBD1 (5 bases). This CDR3 has 16 amino acids. CDR1 is SEHNR, CDR2 FQNEAQ, per germline (reference sequence). Trimming pared 2 bases from V and 3 bases from J, leaving 17 bases between. CDR3 loop: CASSLRGQTAYYEQYF. The CDR3 region has the DNA TGTGCCAGCAGCTTAAGGGGCCAGACTGCATACTACGAGCAGTACTTC. Based on the CDR3 plus reference TRBV7-9 and TRBJ2-7, the full variable domain is DTGVSQNPRHKITKRGQNVTFRCDPISEHNRLYWYRQTLGQGPEFLTYFQNEAQLEKSRLLSDRFSAERPKGSFSTLEIQRTEQGDSAMYLCASSLRGQTAYYEQYFGPGTRLTVT.

V is TRBV19 and J is TRBJ2-1, with 11 bases lining up with TRBD2. V lost 5 bases to trimming and J lost 2 bases; unmatched junction nucleotides: 11. The CDR3 runs to 18 residues. CDR1 is LNHDA and CDR2 is SQIVND in the germline V gene (reference sequence). The CDR3 protein is CASSPRTSGPYPYNEQFF. The CDR3 coding sequence is TGTGCCAGTAGTCCCCGGACTAGCGGGCCCTATCCCTACAATGAGCAGTTCTTC.

This sequence joins TRBV4-2 and TRBJ1-5; D perhaps matches TRBD1 (5 bases). The CDR3 has 15 amino acids. V lost 7 bases to trimming and J lost 2 bases, with 15 bases between them. Germline values: CDR1 LGHNA, CDR2 YNFKEQ. The CDR3 sequence: CASKTGLVGNQPQHF. The CDR3 DNA sequence: TGTGCCAGCAAGACGGGGCTGGTAGGCAATCAGCCCCAGCATTTT.

The chain combines TRBV27 with TRBJ2-1; 11 bases line up with TRBD2. V shed 6 bases, J shed 2 bases, and the junction held 9 bases outside the gene matches. Germline V lookup: CDR1 MNHEY, CDR2 SMNVEV (reference sequence). The CDR3 has 17 amino acids. CDR3 region: CASRPGTSGATYNEQFF. The CDR3 coding sequence is TGTGCCAGCAGGCCAGGGACTAGCGGTGCTACCTACAATGAGCAGTTCTTC.

The chain has TRBV6-5 and TRBJ1-2, with a possible D match to TRBD1 (5 bases). V dropped 6 bases and J dropped 6 bases, with 14 bases sitting between them. The length of the CDR3 is 13 residues. Germline values: CDR1 MNHEY, CDR2 SVGAGI. The CDR3 nucleotides are TGTGCCAGCAGCGGGCGACAGACGGATGGCTACACCTTC. The encoded protein is CASSGRQTDGYTF.

This clone was detected only once. The gene calls are TRBV29-1 and TRBJ2-1, with TRBD2 matching 8 bases. The CDR3 is made up of 13 amino acids. Germline CDR1 and CDR2: SQVTM and ANQGSEA. V shed 4 bases and J 8 bases; nucleotides not matched to a gene: 7. CDR3 region: CSVGGGGFDEQFF. The CDR3 DNA is TGCAGCGTTGGTGGCGGGGGGTTCGATGAGCAGTTCTTC.

The chain has TRBV2 and TRBJ2-2; TRBD2 is a possible D gene (6 bases). The CDR3 sequence is 14 residues long. Per the germline V gene, CDR1 is SNHLY and CDR2 is FYNNEI. V was shortened by 2 bases and J by 4 bases, with 8 bases between the two germline ends. The CDR3 loop reads CASSERGSTGELFF. The CDR3 nucleotides are TGTGCCAGCAGTGAACGGGGGAGCACCGGGGAGCTGTTTTTT.

The chain is built from TRBV3-1 (or the pseudogene TRBV3-2) and TRBJ2-7; maybe TRBD2 (5 bases). V lost 4 bases, J lost 1 base, and 20 bases lay in between. This CDR3 spans 17 amino acids. The germline CDR1 and CDR2 sequences are LGHDT and YNNKEL (reference sequence). The CDR3: CASSRFWESDNSYEQYF. In DNA, the CDR3 is TGTGCCAGCAGCCGATTTTGGGAGAGCGATAATTCCTACGAGCAGTACTTC.

The chain combines TRBV28 with TRBJ2-6, with D perhaps TRBD1 (5 bases). Trimming shortened V by 1 base and J by 0 bases, and 22 bases separated the two germline ends. CDR1 is MDHEN and CDR2 is SYDVKM in the germline V gene. This CDR3 region has 21 residues. As DNA, the CDR3 is TGTGCCAGCAGTTTATTTGGGGTCCAGGGTGCGGTCTTCTCTGGGGCCAACGTCCTGACTTTC. Amino acids: CASSLFGVQGAVFSGANVLTF.

The V gene is TRBV19, the J gene TRBJ1-2; D gene ambiguous. V was cut by 5 bases and J by 6 bases, with 7 bases left in between. The CDR3 loop spans 11 amino acids. Germline loops: CDR1 LNHDA, CDR2 SQIVND (reference sequence). The CDR3: CASSGLDGYTF. Written as DNA, the CDR3 is TGTGCCAGTAGTGGTCTGGATGGCTACACCTTC.

The chain uses TRBV19 and TRBJ2-7, with 8 bases that match TRBD1. The CDR3 runs to 15 residues. Germline CDR1 is LNHDA and CDR2 is SQIVND (reference sequence). Unmatched junction bases numbered 12, after V lost 6 bases and J lost 5 bases. Here the CDR3 DNA reads TGTGCCAGTAGCCGTAGACAGGGGAACAGCGACGAGCAGTACTTC. It codes for CASSRRQGNSDEQYF.

This clone has only one observation. This sequence joins TRBV7-2 and TRBJ2-3; a weak D match, TRBD1 (6 bases). V was cut by 4 bases and J by 2 bases, with 16 bases left in between. Germline lookup yields CDR1 SGHTA and CDR2 FQGNSA. The CDR3 contains 16 residues. Here the CDR3 reads CASSSTGGGLTDTQYF. The CDR3 DNA sequence: TGTGCCAGCAGCTCTACTGGGGGCGGGCTCACAGATACGCAGTATTTT. The entire variable domain, with the rest obtained from reference TRBV7-2 and TRBJ2-3, is as follows: GAGVSQSPSNKVTEKGKDVELRCDPISGHTALYWYRQSLGQGLEFLIYFQGNSAPDKSGLPSDRFSAERTGGSVSTLTIQRTQQEDSAVYLCASSSTGGGLTDTQYFGPGTRLTVL.

This sequence joins TRBV5-1 and TRBJ1-6; weak D call: TRBD1 (5 bases). V was cut by 0 bases and J by 9 bases, with 16 bases left in between. Looked up from germline, CDR1 is SGHRS and CDR2 is YFSETQ. The CDR3 runs to 16 residues. CDR3 sequence: CASSLAFREVGSPLHF. CDR3 DNA sequence: TGCGCCAGCAGCTTGGCCTTCAGGGAGGTGGGTTCACCCCTCCACTTT.

The CDR3 is CASSQVQVRGNEQFF. The CDR3 DNA follows: TGTGCCAGCAGCCAAGTCCAGGTACGAGGGAATGAGCAGTTCTTC. The chain has TRBV3-1 (or the pseudogene TRBV3-2) and TRBJ2-1, with D possibly TRBD2 on 5 matching bases. The germline gives CDR1 LGHDT, CDR2 YNNKEL (reference sequence). The CDR3 covers 15 residues. V was pared by 1 base and J by 7 bases, with 14 bases between.

The chain joins TRBV7-2 to TRBJ1-1; no clear D gene. V was cut by 5 bases and J by 1 base, with 11 bases left in between. Germline V gene sequence: CDR1 SGHTA, CDR2 FQGNSA. The CDR3 covers 14 residues. The CDR3 DNA is TGTGCCAGCAGCCACAGAGTGGGGAACACTGAAGCTTTCTTT. It specifies CASSHRVGNTEAFF.

V is TRBV12-3 or TRBV12-4 and J is TRBJ1-2, with D maybe TRBD1 (6 bases). This CDR3 is built from 13 residues. The V gene lost 1 base and the J gene lost 8 bases, with 11 bases spanning the gap. This CDR3 reads CASSLGGGIGYTF. The CDR3 nucleotides read TGTGCCAGCAGTTTAGGGGGGGGCATCGGCTACACCTTC.

This clone appeared a single time. V and J are TRBV11-2 and TRBJ2-1, with D perhaps matching TRBD1 or TRBD2 (5 bases each). CDR1 SGHAT and CDR2 FQNNGV come from the germline V gene. V gave up 0 bases and J gave up 9 bases, with 15 bases separating them. The CDR3 runs to 15 residues. The CDR3: CASSLDPWGGGEQFF. The DNA for the CDR3 is TGTGCCAGCAGCTTAGATCCCTGGGGTGGGGGTGAGCAGTTCTTC.

The chain couples TRBV19 to TRBJ2-3; 11 bases line up with TRBD2. CDR3 length: 15 amino acids. Germline V gives CDR1 LNHDA, CDR2 SQIVND (reference sequence). V trimming: 3 bases; J trimming: 7 bases; junction bases outside the gene matches: 6. CDR3 residues: CASSIRTSGRNTQYF. The CDR3 region has the DNA TGTGCCAGTAGTATCAGAACTAGCGGGAGAAATACGCAGTATTTT.

This chain uses TRBV5-5 with TRBJ2-7; D not resolved. The CDR3 is 12 residues long. Germline V gene data show CDR1 as SGHKS and CDR2 as YYEKEE (reference sequence). V dropped 4 bases and J dropped 7 bases, with 12 bases sitting between them. The CDR3 nucleotides read TGTGCCAGCAGCCCAGACGTGGAGGAGCAGTACTTC. Amino acid sequence: CASSPDVEEQYF.

This clone has only a few counts. V is TRBV7-2 and J is TRBJ2-7; D may be TRBD2 (5 bases). V lost 5 bases to trimming and J lost 7 bases, with 18 bases between them. Germline assignment: CDR1 SGHTA and CDR2 FQGNSA. The CDR3 has 14 residues. The CDR3 DNA reads as TGTGCCAGCAGCCCGGCGTTGTTGAGAGGGGAGCAGTACTTC. It codes for CASSPALLRGEQYF.

V is TRBV28 and J is TRBJ2-3, with D perhaps TRBD1 (5 bases). This CDR3 is 17 amino acids long. V was cut by 7 bases and J by 1 base, with 21 bases left in between. In germline, CDR1 is MDHEN, CDR2 SYDVKM. In DNA, the CDR3 is TGTGCCAGCACCCCTGGGGCAATTTGGTCCGGCACAGATACGCAGTATTTT. Its protein is CASTPGAIWSGTDTQYF.

The chain uses TRBV28 and TRBJ2-7; a possible D gene is TRBD1 (5 bases). Trimming shortened V by 2 bases and J by 5 bases, and 13 bases separated the two germline ends. This CDR3 contains 14 residues. Germline lookup yields CDR1 MDHEN and CDR2 SYDVKM. The CDR3 loop reads CASSLPRAPNEQYF. DNA for the CDR3: TGTGCCAGCAGTTTACCCAGGGCCCCTAACGAGCAGTACTTC.

This chain links TRBV4-1 with TRBJ1-1; D gene uncertain. V was clipped by 0 bases and J by 5 bases, with 13 bases between them. This CDR3 region has 15 residues. Germline V gene sequence: CDR1 MGHRA, CDR2 YSYEKL. The CDR3, as DNA: TGCGCCAGCAGCCAAGAGGAGGCCAGGACGACTGAAGCTTTCTTT. Amino acids: CASSQEEARTTEAFF.

This clone was detected only once. The rearrangement links TRBV7-9 to TRBJ1-6; TRBD1 matches 7 bases. Germline V gene lookup returns CDR1 SEHNR and CDR2 FQNEAQ (reference sequence). This CDR3 region has 15 residues. V gave up 5 bases and J gave up 6 bases; unmatched junction bases: 7. The CDR3 is CASSLRGQTNSPLHF. DNA for the CDR3: TGTGCCAGCAGCCTAAGGGGACAGACTAATTCACCCCTCCACTTT.

This sequence joins TRBV19 and TRBJ1-5; D unclear. Germline V lookup: CDR1 LNHDA, CDR2 SQIVND (reference sequence). The CDR3 spans 13 residues. Trimming took 7 bases from V and 4 from J, leaving 11 bases between them. The CDR3 spells CASKVSVNQPQHF. Written as DNA, the CDR3 is TGTGCCAGTAAGGTCAGCGTAAATCAGCCCCAGCATTTT.

This chain links TRBV5-1 with TRBJ2-1; D possibly uses TRBD1 or TRBD2 (6 bases each). Germline CDR1 and CDR2: SGHRS and YFSETQ. V lost 0 bases to trimming and J lost 4 bases, with 17 bases between them. This CDR3 has 17 residues. In DNA form, the CDR3 reads TGCGCCAGCAGCTTGGCCGGGGGCGTACAACCTTACAATGAGCAGTTCTTC. Translating it yields CASSLAGGVQPYNEQFF.